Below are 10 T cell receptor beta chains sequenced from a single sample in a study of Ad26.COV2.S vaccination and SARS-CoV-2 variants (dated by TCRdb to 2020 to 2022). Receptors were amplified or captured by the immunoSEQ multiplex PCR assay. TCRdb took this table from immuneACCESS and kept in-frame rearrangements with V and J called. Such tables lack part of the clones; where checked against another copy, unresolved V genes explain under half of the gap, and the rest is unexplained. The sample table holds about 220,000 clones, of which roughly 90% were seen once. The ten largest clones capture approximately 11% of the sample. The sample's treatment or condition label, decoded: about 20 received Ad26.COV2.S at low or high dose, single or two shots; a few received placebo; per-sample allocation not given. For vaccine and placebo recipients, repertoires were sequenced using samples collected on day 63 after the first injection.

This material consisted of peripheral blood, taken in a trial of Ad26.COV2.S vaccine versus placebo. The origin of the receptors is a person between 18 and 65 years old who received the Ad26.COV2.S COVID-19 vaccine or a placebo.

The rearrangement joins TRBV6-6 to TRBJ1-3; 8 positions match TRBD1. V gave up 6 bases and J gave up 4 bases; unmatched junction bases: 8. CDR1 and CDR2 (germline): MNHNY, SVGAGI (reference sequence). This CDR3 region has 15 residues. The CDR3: CASSGQGHGGNTIYF. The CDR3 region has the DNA TGTGCCAGCAGCGGACAGGGCCATGGAGGAAACACCATATATTTT.

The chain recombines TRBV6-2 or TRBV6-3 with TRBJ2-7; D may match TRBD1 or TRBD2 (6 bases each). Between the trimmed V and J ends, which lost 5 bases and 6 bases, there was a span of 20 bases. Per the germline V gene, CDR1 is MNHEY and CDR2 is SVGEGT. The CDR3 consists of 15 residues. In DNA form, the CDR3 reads TGTGCCAGCAGTACCTGGGGGGACACCTTCGGCGAGCAGTACTTC. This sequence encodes CASSTWGDTFGEQYF.

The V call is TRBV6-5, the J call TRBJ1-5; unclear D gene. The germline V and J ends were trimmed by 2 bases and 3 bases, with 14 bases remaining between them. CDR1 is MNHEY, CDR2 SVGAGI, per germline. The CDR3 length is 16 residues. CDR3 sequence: CASSYAPAGHNQPQHF. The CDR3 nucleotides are TGTGCCAGCAGTTACGCGCCGGCAGGCCACAATCAGCCCCAGCATTTT.

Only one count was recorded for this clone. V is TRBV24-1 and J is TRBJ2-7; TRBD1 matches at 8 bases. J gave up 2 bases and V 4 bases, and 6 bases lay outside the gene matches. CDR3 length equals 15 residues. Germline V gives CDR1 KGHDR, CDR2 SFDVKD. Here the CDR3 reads CATSEAGTGAYEQYF. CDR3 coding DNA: TGTGCCACCAGTGAGGCCGGGACAGGTGCCTACGAGCAGTACTTC.

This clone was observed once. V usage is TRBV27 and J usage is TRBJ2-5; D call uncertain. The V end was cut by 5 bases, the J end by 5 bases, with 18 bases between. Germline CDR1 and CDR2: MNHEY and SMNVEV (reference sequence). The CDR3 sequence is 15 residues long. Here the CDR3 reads CASSGLPGLGETQYF. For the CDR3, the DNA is TGTGCCAGCAGTGGGCTTCCGGGCCTAGGGGAGACCCAGTACTTC.

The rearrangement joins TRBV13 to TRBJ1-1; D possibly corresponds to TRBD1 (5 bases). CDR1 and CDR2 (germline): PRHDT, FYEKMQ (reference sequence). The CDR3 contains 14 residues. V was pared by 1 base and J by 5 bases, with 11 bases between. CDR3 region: CASSLARGKTEAFF. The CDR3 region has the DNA TGTGCCAGCAGCTTAGCGAGGGGAAAAACTGAAGCTTTCTTT. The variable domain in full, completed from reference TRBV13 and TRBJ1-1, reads AAGVIQSPRHLIKEKRETATLKCYPIPRHDTVYWYQQGPGQDPQFLISFYEKMQSDKGSIPDRFSAQQFSDYHSELNMSSLELGDSALYFCASSLARGKTEAFFGQGTRLTVV.

The CDR3 DNA follows: TGTGCCACCGCTCCCGCGGGCGGCCGGAGCTCCTACAATGAGCAGTTCTTC. Translation: CATAPAGGRSSYNEQFF. V is TRBV24-1 and J is TRBJ2-1, with TRBD2 as a possible D gene (5 bases). Trimming removed 9 bases from V and 0 bases from J, with 20 bases in between. The CDR3 spans 17 residues. The V gene's germline CDR1 is KGHDR and CDR2 SFDVKD.

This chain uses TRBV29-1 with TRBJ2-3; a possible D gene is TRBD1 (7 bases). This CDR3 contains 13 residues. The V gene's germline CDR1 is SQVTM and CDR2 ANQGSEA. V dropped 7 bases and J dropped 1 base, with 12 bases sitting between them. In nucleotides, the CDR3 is TGCAGCGGTGACAGGGAGGGCACAGATACGCAGTATTTT. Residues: CSGDREGTDTQYF.

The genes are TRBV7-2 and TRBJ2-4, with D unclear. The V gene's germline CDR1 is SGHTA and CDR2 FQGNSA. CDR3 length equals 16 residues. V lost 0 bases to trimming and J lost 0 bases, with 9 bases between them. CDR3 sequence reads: CASSLARKGAKNIQYF. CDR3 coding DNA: TGTGCCAGCAGCTTAGCACGGAAGGGAGCCAAAAACATTCAGTACTTC.

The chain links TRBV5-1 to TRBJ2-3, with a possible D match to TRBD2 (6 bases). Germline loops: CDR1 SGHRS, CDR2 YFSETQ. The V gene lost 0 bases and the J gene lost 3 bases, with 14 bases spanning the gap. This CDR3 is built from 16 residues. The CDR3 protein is CASSLGSLGGTDTQYF. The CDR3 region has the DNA TGCGCCAGCAGCTTGGGCTCCCTGGGGGGTACAGATACGCAGTATTTT.